Reported below is one T cell receptor (beta chain). The data were taken from a study of T cells in localized non-small cell lung cancer. Assay: immunoSEQ multiplex PCR; the TCRdb copy retains only in-frame clones and omits some. The sample yields about 26,000 clones, around 83% seen once. CDR1 and CDR2 from the germline V gene are SNHLY and FYNNEI. The CDR3 is 13 amino acids. Deletions cut 6 bases from V and 8 bases from J, with 16 bases between. The V and J genes are TRBV2 and TRBJ1-2; D gene ambiguous. This sequence was found in a woman aged 35-75 years with stage I lung adenocarcinoma. The material was peripheral blood, obtained before any cancer treatment. CDR3: CASRTEGSTGYTF. CDR3 DNA: TGTGCCAGCAGGACGGAGGGATCGACGGGCTACACCTTC.